The 18 T cell receptor beta chains presented below share a single source sample, sequenced in a study of T cells expressing NK-cell markers. TCRdb derives one entry per CDR3 protein from the 5' RACE reads, leaving out DNA. This repertoire includes some 500,000 distinct CDR3 sequences. Sequencing was done on a sample of blood T cells: a sorted CD56 or NKG2C T cell subset, CD4+ or CD8+ T cells, or bulk PBMC T cells (not recorded which). The receptor set was obtained from a woman in her fifties or sixties in good health.

The gene calls are TRBV10-3 and TRBJ2-6. The V gene's germline CDR1 is ENHRY and CDR2 SYGVKD. This CDR3 has 18 amino acids. The CDR3 sequence: CAISESRGQGSGANVLTF.

This chain links TRBV9 with TRBJ2-1; TCRdb names TRBD2, which stays unverified in the absence of DNA. Germline V gene data show CDR1 as SGDLS and CDR2 as YYNGEE. The CDR3 is 15 residues long. The CDR3 here is CASSLRTSNNNEQFF.

This chain joins TRBV5-5 and TRBJ1-2. Germline assignment: CDR1 SGHKS and CDR2 YYEKEE (reference sequence). The CDR3 has 12 residues. CDR3 sequence reads: CASSLDLVGYTF.

The chain employs TRBV28 and TRBJ2-3; TCRdb designates TRBD2, a call that cannot be tested without DNA. This CDR3 spans 17 amino acids. Germline loops: CDR1 MDHEN, CDR2 SYDVKM. CDR3 in amino acids: CASSWVTSGWSTDTQYF. The whole variable domain, filled in from reference TRBV28 and TRBJ2-3, reads DVKVTQSSRYLVKRTGEKVFLECVQDMDHENMFWYRQDPGLGLRLIYFSYDVKMKEKGDIPEGYSVSREKKERFSLILESASTNQTSMYLCASSWVTSGWSTDTQYFGPGTRLTVL.

The chain carries TRBV7-2 and TRBJ2-5; TCRdb picks TRBD1, but there is no DNA to check that call. The CDR3 consists of 15 residues. In germline, CDR1 is SGHTA, CDR2 FQGNSA. The CDR3 loop reads CASSSARGIVETQYF.

The chain carries TRBV6-6 and TRBJ2-1; TCRdb's D call, TRBD2, is unchecked because there is no DNA. The CDR3 is made up of 15 amino acids. CDR1 and CDR2 from the germline V gene are MNHNY and SVGAGI (reference sequence). The CDR3 here is CASRGLAGEGHEQFF.

The chain links TRBV4-1 to TRBJ2-5. The CDR3 is 16 amino acids. CDR1 and CDR2 (germline): MGHRA, YSYEKL. The CDR3 loop is CASSQVDLGFQETQYF.

The V and J genes are TRBV5-1 and TRBJ1-3. The germline gives CDR1 SGHRS, CDR2 YFSETQ. The CDR3 runs to 15 residues. The CDR3 protein is CASSLDGGSGNTIYF.

The chain uses TRBV28 and TRBJ2-1; TCRdb returns TRBD1, unconfirmable since there is no DNA. Germline V CDR1 and CDR2: MDHEN, SYDVKM. This CDR3 is 15 amino acids long. The CDR3 spells CASLSDRGSYNEQFF.

The chain couples TRBV18 to TRBJ1-1; without DNA, the TCRdb call of TRBD1 cannot be checked. Germline V gene data show CDR1 as KGHSH and CDR2 as LQKENI. The CDR3 has 20 amino acids. Here the CDR3 reads CASSLLQGAQGGTMNTEAFF.

The CDR3 here is CSAGPTGPGGADTQYF. The chain is built from TRBV20-1 and TRBJ2-3; the TCRdb call, TRBD2, lacks DNA for checking. CDR1 and CDR2 from the germline V gene are DFQATT and SNEGSKA (reference sequence). The CDR3 consists of 16 residues.

The rearrangement links TRBV11-2 to TRBJ2-7. The CDR3 length is 12 residues. The germline CDR1 and CDR2 sequences are SGHAT and FQNNGV. The CDR3 here is CASSLMIYEQYF.

This rearrangement joins TRBV10-2 to TRBJ2-2; the TRBD2 assignment by TCRdb is unverifiable without DNA. The CDR3 extends over 13 amino acids. Germline loops: CDR1 WSHSY, CDR2 SAAADI. This CDR3 is CASSVALPGELFF.

V and J are TRBV29-1 and TRBJ1-1. The CDR3 loop spans 13 amino acids. Germline CDR1 is SQVTM and CDR2 is ANQGSEA. CDR3 sequence reads: CSVEEGQNTEAFF.

The chain joins TRBV5-4 to TRBJ2-3; without DNA, the TCRdb call of TRBD2 cannot be checked. Germline-derived CDR1 and CDR2 are SGHNT and YYREEE (reference sequence). CDR3 length equals 15 residues. CDR3 in amino acids: CASSGTLAGADTQYF.

V and J are TRBV29-1 and TRBJ2-4; TCRdb returns TRBD1, unconfirmable since there is no DNA. Germline lookup yields CDR1 SQVTM and CDR2 ANQGSEA. There are 16 residues in the CDR3. CDR3 protein: CSASGARGVLPNIQYF.

The V call is TRBV2, the J call TRBJ2-5; TCRdb's D gene call, TRBD2, goes unchecked for lack of DNA. The germline CDR1 and CDR2 sequences are SNHLY and FYNNEI. The CDR3 length is 13 residues. The CDR3 reads CASASGREETQYF.

The genes are TRBV3-1 and TRBJ2-5; the TCRdb D gene call, TRBD2, has no DNA to confirm it. The germline V gene encodes CDR1 LGHDT and CDR2 YNNKEL (reference sequence). This CDR3 is 19 amino acids long. The CDR3 loop is CASSPFLREGGRVRETQYF.